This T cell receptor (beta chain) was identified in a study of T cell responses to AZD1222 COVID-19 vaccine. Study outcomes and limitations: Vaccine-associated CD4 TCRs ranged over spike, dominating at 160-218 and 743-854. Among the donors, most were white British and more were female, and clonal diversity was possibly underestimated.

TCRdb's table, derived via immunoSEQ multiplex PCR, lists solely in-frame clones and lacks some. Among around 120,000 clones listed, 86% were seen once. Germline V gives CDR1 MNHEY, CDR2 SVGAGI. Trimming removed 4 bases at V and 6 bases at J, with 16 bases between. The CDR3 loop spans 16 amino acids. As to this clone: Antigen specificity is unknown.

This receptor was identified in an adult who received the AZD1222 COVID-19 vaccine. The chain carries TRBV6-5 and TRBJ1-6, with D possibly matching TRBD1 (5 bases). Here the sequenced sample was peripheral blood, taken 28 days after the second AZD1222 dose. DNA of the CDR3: TGTGCCAGCAGTTTCCAGGAGTTGGGGCCTAATTCACCCCTCCACTTT. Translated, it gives CASSFQELGPNSPLHF.